This T cell receptor beta chain was sequenced for a study of blood T cell repertoires in COVID-19. Overall study: Material from acute and convalescent COVID-19 was sourced from the United States, Italy and Spain. PBMCs, B-cell-depleted T cells, or T cells were the source of the cDNA or gDNA that made up the material.

Per the study methods: Estimation of nucleated cell counts relied on the amplification of reference gene primers. Only in-frame clones appear in the TCRdb table, and some are missing; sequencing was by immunoSEQ multiplex PCR. The V and J calls and the clone size are those of that table, but D and trimming were determined from the DNA. The table lists 110,000 or so clones, 81% of them singletons, with about 1.6% in the top ten. V lost 1 base and J lost 6, with 7 bases in between. This CDR3 spans 13 amino acids. Material: peripheral blood. V gene TRBV12-3 or TRBV12-4 combines with J gene TRBJ2-1; unclear D gene. The clonotype comes from a man in his forties or fifties with acute or convalescent COVID-19. The CDR3: CASSLGQSNEQFF. CDR3 coding DNA: TGTGCCAGCAGTTTAGGACAATCCAATGAGCAGTTCTTC.